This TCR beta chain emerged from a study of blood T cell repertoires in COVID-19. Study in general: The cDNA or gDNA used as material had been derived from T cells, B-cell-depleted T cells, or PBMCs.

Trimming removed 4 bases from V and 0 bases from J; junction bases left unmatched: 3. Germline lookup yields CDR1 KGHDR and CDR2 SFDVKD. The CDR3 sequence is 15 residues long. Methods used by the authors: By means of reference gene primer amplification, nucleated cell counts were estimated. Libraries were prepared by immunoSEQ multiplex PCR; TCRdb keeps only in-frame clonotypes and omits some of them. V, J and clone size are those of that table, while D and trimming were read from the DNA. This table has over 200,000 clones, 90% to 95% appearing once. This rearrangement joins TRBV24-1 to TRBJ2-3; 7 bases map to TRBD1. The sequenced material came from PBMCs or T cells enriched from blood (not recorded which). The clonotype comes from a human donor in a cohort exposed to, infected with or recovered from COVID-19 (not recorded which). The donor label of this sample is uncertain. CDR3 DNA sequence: TGTGCCACCAGTGACCTGACAGGGAGCACAGATACGCAGTATTTT. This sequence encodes CATSDLTGSTDTQYF.